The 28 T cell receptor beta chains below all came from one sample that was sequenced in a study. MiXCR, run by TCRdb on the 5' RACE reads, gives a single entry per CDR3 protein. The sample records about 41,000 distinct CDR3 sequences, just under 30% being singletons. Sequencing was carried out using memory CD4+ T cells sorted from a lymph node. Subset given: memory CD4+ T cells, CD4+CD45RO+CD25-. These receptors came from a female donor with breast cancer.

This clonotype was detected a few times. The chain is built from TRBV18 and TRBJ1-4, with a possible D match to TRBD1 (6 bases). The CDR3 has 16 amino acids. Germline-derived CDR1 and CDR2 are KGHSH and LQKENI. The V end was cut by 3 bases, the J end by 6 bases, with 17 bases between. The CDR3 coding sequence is TGTGCCAGCTCACCCGGATCGGAGGGGGGGCATGAAAAACTGTTTTTT. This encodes CASSPGSEGGHEKLFF. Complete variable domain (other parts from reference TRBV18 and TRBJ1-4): NAGVMQNPRHLVRRRGQEARLRCSPMKGHSHVYWYRQLPEEGLKFMVYLQKENIIDESGMPKERFSAEFPKEGPSILRIQQVVRGDSAAYFCASSPGSEGGHEKLFFGSGTQLSVL.

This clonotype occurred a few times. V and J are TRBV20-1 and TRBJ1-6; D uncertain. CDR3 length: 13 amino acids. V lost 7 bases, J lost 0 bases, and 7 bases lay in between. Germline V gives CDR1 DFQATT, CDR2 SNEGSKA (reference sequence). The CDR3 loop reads CSVQNSYNSPLHF. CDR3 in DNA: TGCAGTGTCCAGAACTCCTATAATTCACCCCTCCACTTT.

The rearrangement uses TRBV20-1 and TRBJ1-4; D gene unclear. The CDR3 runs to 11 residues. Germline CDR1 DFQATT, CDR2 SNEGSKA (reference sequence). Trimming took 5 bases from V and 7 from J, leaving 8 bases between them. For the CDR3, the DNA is TGCAGTGCTCCTTTTGGTGAAAAACTGTTTTTT. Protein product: CSAPFGEKLFF.

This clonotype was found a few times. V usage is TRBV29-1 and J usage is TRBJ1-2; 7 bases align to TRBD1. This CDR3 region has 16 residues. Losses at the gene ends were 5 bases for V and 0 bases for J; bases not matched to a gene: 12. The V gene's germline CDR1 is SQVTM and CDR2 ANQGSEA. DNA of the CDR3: TGCAGCGTTAACCCCAGGACAGGTGACTCTAACTATGGCTACACCTTC. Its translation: CSVNPRTGDSNYGYTF.

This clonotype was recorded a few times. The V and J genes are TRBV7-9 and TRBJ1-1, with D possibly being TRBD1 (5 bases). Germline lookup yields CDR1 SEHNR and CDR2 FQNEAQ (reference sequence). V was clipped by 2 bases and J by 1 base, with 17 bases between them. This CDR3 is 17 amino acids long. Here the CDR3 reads CASSLSRRDLGNTEAFF. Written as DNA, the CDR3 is TGTGCCAGCAGCTTATCCCGCCGGGACCTAGGGAACACTGAAGCTTTCTTT. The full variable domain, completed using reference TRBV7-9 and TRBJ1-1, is DTGVSQNPRHKITKRGQNVTFRCDPISEHNRLYWYRQTLGQGPEFLTYFQNEAQLEKSRLLSDRFSAERPKGSFSTLEIQRTEQGDSAMYLCASSLSRRDLGNTEAFFGQGTRLTVV.

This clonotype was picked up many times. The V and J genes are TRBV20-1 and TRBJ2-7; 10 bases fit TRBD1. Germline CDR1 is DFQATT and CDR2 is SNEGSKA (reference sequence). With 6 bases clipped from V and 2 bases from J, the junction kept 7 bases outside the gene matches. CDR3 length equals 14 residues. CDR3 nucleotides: TGCAGTGCCCTCGGGACAGGGGACACCTACGAGCAGTACTTC. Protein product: CSALGTGDTYEQYF.

This CDR3 reads CASSPPTSGGSSYNEQFF. In DNA form, the CDR3 reads TGTGCCAGCAGCCCCCCGACTAGCGGGGGAAGCTCCTACAATGAGCAGTTCTTC. The chain links TRBV7-9 to TRBJ2-1; 12 nucleotides match TRBD2. This CDR3 has 18 amino acids. Germline values: CDR1 SEHNR, CDR2 FQNEAQ (reference sequence). V shed 5 bases, J shed 0 bases, and the junction held 8 bases outside the gene matches.

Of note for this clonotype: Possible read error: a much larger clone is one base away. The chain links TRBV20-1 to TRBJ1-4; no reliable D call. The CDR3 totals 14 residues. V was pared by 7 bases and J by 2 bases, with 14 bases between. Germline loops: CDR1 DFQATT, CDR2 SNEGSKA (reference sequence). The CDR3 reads CSGSERVTNEKLFF. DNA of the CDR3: TGCAGTGGGTCAGAGCGGGTGACTAATGAAAAACTGTTTTTT.

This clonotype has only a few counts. The CDR3 loop reads CSIGQGNIYGYTF. Written as DNA, the CDR3 is TGCAGTATTGGACAGGGCAACATCTATGGCTACACCTTC. The chain combines TRBV20-1 with TRBJ1-2, with 8 positions matching TRBD1. Germline V gene data show CDR1 as DFQATT and CDR2 as SNEGSKA (reference sequence). J lost 4 bases, V lost 8 bases, and 9 bases had no gene match. The CDR3 spans 13 residues.

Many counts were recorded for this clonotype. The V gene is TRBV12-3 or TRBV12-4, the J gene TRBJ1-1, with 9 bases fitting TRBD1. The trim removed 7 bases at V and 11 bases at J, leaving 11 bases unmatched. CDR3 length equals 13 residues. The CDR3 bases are TGTGCCAGCACACACTACGGGACAGGGTTGGCTTTCTTT. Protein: CASTHYGTGLAFF.

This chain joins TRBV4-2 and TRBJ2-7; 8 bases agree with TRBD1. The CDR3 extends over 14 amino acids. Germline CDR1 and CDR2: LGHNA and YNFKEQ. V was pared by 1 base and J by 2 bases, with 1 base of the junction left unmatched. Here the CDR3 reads CASSQGGQAYEQYF. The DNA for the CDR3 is TGTGCCAGCAGCCAAGGGGGACAGGCCTACGAGCAGTACTTC.

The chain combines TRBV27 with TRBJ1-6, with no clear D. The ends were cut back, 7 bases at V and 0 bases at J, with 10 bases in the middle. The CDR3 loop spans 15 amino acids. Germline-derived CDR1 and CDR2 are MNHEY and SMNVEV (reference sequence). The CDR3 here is CASTSASSYNSPLHF. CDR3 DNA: TGTGCCAGCACGAGTGCGAGCTCCTATAATTCACCCCTCCACTTT.

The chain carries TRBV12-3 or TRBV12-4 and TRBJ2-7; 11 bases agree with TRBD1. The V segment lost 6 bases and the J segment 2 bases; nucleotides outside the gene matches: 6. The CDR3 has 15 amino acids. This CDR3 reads CASSGGTGGAYEQYF. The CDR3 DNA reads TGTGCCAGCAGCGGGGGGACAGGGGGAGCCTACGAGCAGTACTTC.

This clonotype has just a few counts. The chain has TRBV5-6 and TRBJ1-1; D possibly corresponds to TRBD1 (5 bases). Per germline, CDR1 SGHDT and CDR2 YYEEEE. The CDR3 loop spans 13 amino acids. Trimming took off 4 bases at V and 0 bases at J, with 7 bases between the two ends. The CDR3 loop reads CASSGTVNTEAFF. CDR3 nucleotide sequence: TGTGCCAGCAGCGGGACGGTGAACACTGAAGCTTTCTTT.

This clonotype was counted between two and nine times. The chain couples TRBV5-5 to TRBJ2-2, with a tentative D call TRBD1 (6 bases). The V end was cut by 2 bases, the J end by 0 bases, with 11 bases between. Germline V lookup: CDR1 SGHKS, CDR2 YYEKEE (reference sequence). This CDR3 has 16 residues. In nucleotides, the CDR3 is TGTGCCAGCAGCTTAGGGACATCCTCGAACACCGGGGAGCTGTTTTTT. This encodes CASSLGTSSNTGELFF.

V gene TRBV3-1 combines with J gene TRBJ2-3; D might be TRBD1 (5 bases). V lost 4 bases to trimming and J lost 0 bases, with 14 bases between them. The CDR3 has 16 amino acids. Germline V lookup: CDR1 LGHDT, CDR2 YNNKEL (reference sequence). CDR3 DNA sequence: TGTGCCAGCAGCCGGGGCCCATACTCTAGCACAGATACGCAGTATTTT. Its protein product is CASSRGPYSSTDTQYF.

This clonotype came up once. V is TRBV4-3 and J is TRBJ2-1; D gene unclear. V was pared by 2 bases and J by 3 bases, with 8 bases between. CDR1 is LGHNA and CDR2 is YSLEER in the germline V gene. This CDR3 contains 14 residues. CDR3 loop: CASSQRDNYNEQFF. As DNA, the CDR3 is TGCGCCAGCAGCCAAAGGGATAACTACAATGAGCAGTTCTTC.

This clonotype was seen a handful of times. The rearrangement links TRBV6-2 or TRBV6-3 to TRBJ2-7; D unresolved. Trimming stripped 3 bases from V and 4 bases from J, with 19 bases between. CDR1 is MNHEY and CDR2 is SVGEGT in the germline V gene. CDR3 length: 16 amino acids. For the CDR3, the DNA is TGTGCCAGCAGTTATACCCACTCTGGGCAGAGATACGAGCAGTACTTC. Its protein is CASSYTHSGQRYEQYF.

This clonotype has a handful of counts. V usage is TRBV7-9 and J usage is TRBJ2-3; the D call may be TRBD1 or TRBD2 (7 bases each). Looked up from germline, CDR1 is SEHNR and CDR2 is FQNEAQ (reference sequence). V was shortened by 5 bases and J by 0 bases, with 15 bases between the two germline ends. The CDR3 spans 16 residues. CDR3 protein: CASSPNRGLSTDTQYF. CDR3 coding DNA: TGTGCCAGCAGCCCGAACAGGGGACTAAGCACAGATACGCAGTATTTT. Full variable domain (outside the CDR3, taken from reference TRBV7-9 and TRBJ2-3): DTGVSQNPRHKITKRGQNVTFRCDPISEHNRLYWYRQTLGQGPEFLTYFQNEAQLEKSRLLSDRFSAERPKGSFSTLEIQRTEQGDSAMYLCASSPNRGLSTDTQYFGPGTRLTVL.

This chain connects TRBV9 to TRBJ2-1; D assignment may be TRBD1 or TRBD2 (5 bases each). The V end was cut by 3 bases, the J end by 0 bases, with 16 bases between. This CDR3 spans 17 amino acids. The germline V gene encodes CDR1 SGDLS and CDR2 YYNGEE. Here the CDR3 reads CASSEKRTPSSYNEQFF. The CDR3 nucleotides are TGTGCCAGCAGCGAGAAGCGGACACCTAGCTCCTACAATGAGCAGTTCTTC.

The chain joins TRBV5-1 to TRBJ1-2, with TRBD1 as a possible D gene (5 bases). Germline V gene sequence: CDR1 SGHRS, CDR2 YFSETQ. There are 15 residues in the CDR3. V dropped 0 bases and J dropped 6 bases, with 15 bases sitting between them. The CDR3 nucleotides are TGCGCCAGCAGCTTGGTGGCAGGGAGTAAAGATGGCTACACCTTC. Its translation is CASSLVAGSKDGYTF.

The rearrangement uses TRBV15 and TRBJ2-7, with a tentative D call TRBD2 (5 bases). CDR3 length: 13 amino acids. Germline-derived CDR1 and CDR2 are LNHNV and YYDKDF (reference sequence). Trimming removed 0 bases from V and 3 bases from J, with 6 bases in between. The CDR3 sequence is CATSRDRDYEQYF. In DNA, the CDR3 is TGTGCCACCAGCAGAGATCGGGACTACGAGCAGTACTTC. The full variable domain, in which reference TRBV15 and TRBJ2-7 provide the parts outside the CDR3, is DAMVIQNPRYQVTQFGKPVTLSCSQTLNHNVMYWYQQKSSQAPKLLFHYYDKDFNNEADTPDNFQSRRPNTSFCFLDIRSPGLGDTAMYLCATSRDRDYEQYFGPGTRLTVT.

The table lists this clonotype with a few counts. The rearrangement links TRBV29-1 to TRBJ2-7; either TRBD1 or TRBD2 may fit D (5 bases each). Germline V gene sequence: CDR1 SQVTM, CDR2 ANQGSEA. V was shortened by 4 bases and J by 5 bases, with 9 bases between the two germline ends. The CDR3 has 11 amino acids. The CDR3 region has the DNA TGCAGCGTTGCCCAGGGACACGAGCAGTACTTC. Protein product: CSVAQGHEQYF.

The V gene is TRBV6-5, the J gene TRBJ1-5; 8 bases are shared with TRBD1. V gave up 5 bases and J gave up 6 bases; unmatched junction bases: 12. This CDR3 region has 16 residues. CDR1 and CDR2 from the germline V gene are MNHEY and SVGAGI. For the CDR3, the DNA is TGTGCCAGCAGTCCAGGGGGCGACAGGGTGGCTCAGCCCCAGCATTTT. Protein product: CASSPGGDRVAQPQHF.

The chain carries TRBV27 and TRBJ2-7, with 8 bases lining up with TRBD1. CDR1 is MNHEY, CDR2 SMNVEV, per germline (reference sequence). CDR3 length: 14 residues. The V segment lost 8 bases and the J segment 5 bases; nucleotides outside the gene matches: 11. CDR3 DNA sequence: TGTGCCAGCTACGGCGGCAGGGGGCGACACGAGCAGTACTTC. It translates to CASYGGRGRHEQYF.

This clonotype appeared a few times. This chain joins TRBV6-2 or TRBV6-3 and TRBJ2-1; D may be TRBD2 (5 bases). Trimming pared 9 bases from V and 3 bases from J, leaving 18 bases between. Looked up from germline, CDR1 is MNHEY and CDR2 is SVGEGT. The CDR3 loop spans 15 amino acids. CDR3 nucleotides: TGTGCCAGTGGACTCCTCCTACCGAACTACAATGAGCAGTTCTTC. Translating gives CASGLLLPNYNEQFF.

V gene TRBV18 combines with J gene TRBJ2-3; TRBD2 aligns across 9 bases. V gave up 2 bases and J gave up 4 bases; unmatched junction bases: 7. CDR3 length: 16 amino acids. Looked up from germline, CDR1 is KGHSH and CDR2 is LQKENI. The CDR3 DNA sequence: TGTGCCAGCTCACCAATGAGCGGGAGGTCGGCAGATACGCAGTATTTT. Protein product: CASSPMSGRSADTQYF.

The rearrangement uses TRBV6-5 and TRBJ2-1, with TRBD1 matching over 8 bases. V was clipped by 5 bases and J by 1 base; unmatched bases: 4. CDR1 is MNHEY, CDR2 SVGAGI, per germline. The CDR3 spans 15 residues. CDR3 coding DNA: TGTGCCAGCAGTACCCGGACAGGGTCCTACAATGAGCAGTTCTTC. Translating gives CASSTRTGSYNEQFF.